This record looks at one T cell receptor beta chain sequence and its context. The data are from a study of CD8 T cells in Susac syndrome. It was with random hexamers that 0.5 to 1 ug RNA was reverse transcribed. TCRdb processed the immunoSEQ multiplex PCR reads anew with MiXCR; each CDR3 protein has one entry. Among around 200,000 distinct CDR3 sequences listed, over 85% were seen once. Germline CDR1 and CDR2: MNHEY and SVGEGT. V lost 2 bases to trimming and J lost 3 bases, with 10 bases between them. CDR3 size: 15 residues. Sequenced input: CD4+ T cells from PBMCs. The rearrangement joins TRBV6-2 or TRBV6-3 to TRBJ2-2; D is uncertain. This TCR was sampled from a human donor in good health. CDR3 protein: CASSYALVDTGELFF. The CDR3 region has the DNA TGTGCCAGCAGTTACGCTCTGGTGGACACCGGGGAGCTGTTTTTT.